Listed here are 29 T cell receptor beta chains from one sample, sequenced in a study of T-cell reconstitution after alpha-beta-depleted transplantation in children. Preparation of the TCRbeta library involved a method that used unique molecular identifiers. MiXCR, run by TCRdb on the PCR reads, gives a single entry per CDR3 protein. The sample includes roughly 220,000 distinct CDR3 sequences, around 12% of them seen just once. The sample here was PBMCs from the stem cell graft donor, taken from the stem cell graft. These receptor sequences come from a human donor who donated a stem cell graft to a child with acute lymphoblastic leukemia.

The sample holds many counts of this clonotype. The genes are TRBV20-1 and TRBJ2-4; no definite D call. CDR1 and CDR2 (germline): DFQATT, SNEGSKA (reference sequence). The CDR3 length is 12 residues. Trimming cost V 3 bases and J 7 bases, with 10 bases left between them. DNA for the CDR3: TGCAGTGCTAGCGGAATGGGGAACATTCAGTACTTC. This gives the protein CSASGMGNIQYF.

The sample holds many counts of this clonotype. The genes are TRBV4-3 and TRBJ1-2; D is uncertain. The CDR3 length is 14 residues. Germline lookup yields CDR1 LGHNA and CDR2 YSLEER. Deletions cut 2 bases from V and 4 bases from J, with 11 bases between. The CDR3 region is CASSQNSQLYGYTF. Here the CDR3 DNA reads TGCGCCAGCAGCCAAAATTCACAGCTCTATGGCTACACCTTC.

This clonotype was counted at least ten times. The chain is built from TRBV25-1 and TRBJ2-7, with D possibly being TRBD2 (6 bases). Germline V gene lookup returns CDR1 MGHDK and CDR2 SYGVNS. V was shortened by 6 bases and J by 4 bases, with 10 bases between the two germline ends. The CDR3 totals 12 residues. CDR3 amino acids: CASRAAGYEQYF. In nucleotides, the CDR3 is TGTGCCAGCAGGGCCGCGGGATACGAGCAGTACTTC.

In this sample, this clonotype turned up many times. The chain has TRBV5-6 and TRBJ1-4, with 11 bases matching TRBD1. J lost 4 bases, V lost 4 bases, and 0 bases had no gene match. The CDR3 contains 14 residues. The V gene's germline CDR1 is SGHDT and CDR2 YYEEEE. CDR3 sequence (DNA): TGTGCCAGCAGCGGGACAGGGGGTAATGAAAAACTGTTTTTT. Translated: CASSGTGGNEKLFF.

This clonotype has only a few counts. This chain links TRBV4-3 with TRBJ2-5; 8 nucleotides agree with TRBD1. The germline V gene has CDR1 LGHNA and CDR2 YSLEER. The ends lost 0 bases at V and 4 bases at J; junction bases unmatched: 10. The CDR3 sequence is 17 residues long. The CDR3 bases are TGCGCCAGCAGCCAAGATTCGGCAGGGGGCCTAGGAGAGACCCAGTACTTC. Protein sequence: CASSQDSAGGLGETQYF.

This chain links TRBV7-9 with TRBJ2-7, with D maybe TRBD1 (6 bases). This CDR3 region has 17 residues. Germline-derived CDR1 and CDR2 are SEHNR and FQNEAQ (reference sequence). V lost 3 bases and J 1 base, leaving 19 bases between the germline ends. CDR3 sequence: CASSFLPLGQMSYEQYF. The CDR3 nucleotides are TGTGCCAGCAGCTTTCTACCCCTAGGACAGATGTCCTACGAGCAGTACTTC.

Only a few counts were recorded for this clonotype. The chain links TRBV4-3 to TRBJ2-7, with D possibly matching TRBD1 (6 bases). V lost 0 bases to trimming and J lost 3 bases, with 18 bases between them. CDR1 and CDR2 from the germline V gene are LGHNA and YSLEER. The CDR3 runs 17 residues. This CDR3 is CASSQEDDARGYYEQYF. The CDR3 region has the DNA TGCGCCAGCAGCCAAGAAGATGACGCTAGGGGGTACTACGAGCAGTACTTC.

This clonotype was detected many times. The chain joins TRBV6-6 to TRBJ1-2; D not certain. V was shortened by 6 bases and J by 6 bases, with 11 bases between the two germline ends. Germline CDR1 MNHNY, CDR2 SVGAGI (reference sequence). This CDR3 is built from 12 residues. CDR3 nucleotide sequence: TGTGCCAGCAGCCCAGGCGTCGATGGCTACACCTTC. Amino acid sequence: CASSPGVDGYTF.

This clonotype was counted at least ten times. The V and J genes are TRBV5-1 and TRBJ1-2; 10 bases map to TRBD1. CDR1 is SGHRS and CDR2 is YFSETQ in the germline V gene. The CDR3 sequence is 13 residues long. V shed 5 bases, J shed 6 bases, and the junction held 4 bases outside the gene matches. The CDR3 sequence: CASRVGQGDGYTF. The CDR3 DNA is TGCGCCAGCAGAGTTGGACAGGGGGATGGCTACACCTTC.

The rearrangement joins TRBV28 to TRBJ2-5, with 13 bases aligning to TRBD2. Germline lookup yields CDR1 MDHEN and CDR2 SYDVKM. The ends lost 1 base at V and 5 bases at J; junction bases unmatched: 7. The CDR3 sequence is 17 residues long. The DNA for the CDR3 is TGTGCCAGCAGTTTATCACGGACTAGCGGGAGTTGGGAGACCCAGTACTTC. Protein product: CASSLSRTSGSWETQYF.

The sample holds many counts of this clonotype. The chain carries TRBV7-3 and TRBJ2-4, with 7 positions matching TRBD1. V was pared by 5 bases and J by 7 bases, with 5 bases of the junction left unmatched. Germline assignment: CDR1 SGHTA and CDR2 FQGTGA. This CDR3 has 13 residues. In DNA, the CDR3 is TGTGCCAGCAGCCAGGACAGGTTGAACATTCAGTACTTC. Encoded protein: CASSQDRLNIQYF.

This clonotype was recorded at least ten times. The chain joins TRBV28 to TRBJ2-5; 8 bases agree with TRBD1. This CDR3 is 15 amino acids long. V shed 5 bases and J 0 bases; nucleotides not matched to a gene: 5. Germline CDR1 and CDR2: MDHEN and SYDVKM. In nucleotides, the CDR3 is TGTGCCAGCAGTCTGGGACAGGCGTACCAAGAGACCCAGTACTTC. Translated, it gives CASSLGQAYQETQYF.

This clonotype was picked up many times. The chain recombines TRBV11-2 with TRBJ2-7; TRBD2 aligns across 7 bases. Germline V lookup: CDR1 SGHAT, CDR2 FQNNGV. The CDR3 is 15 residues long. The junction had 12 bases not matched to a gene; V was cut back by 7 bases and J by 3 bases. The CDR3 sequence is CASTPGGSASYEQYF. Here the CDR3 DNA reads TGTGCCAGCACCCCCGGGGGGTCAGCGAGCTACGAGCAGTACTTC.

Note on this clonotype: This may be a read error: a much more frequent sequence differs by one nucleotide. The V and J genes are TRBV27 and TRBJ2-1; a weak D match, TRBD2 (6 bases). The CDR3 is 15 residues long. The V end was cut by 7 bases, the J end by 10 bases, with 23 bases between. Germline CDR1 reads MNHEY; CDR2 reads SMNVEV (reference sequence). This CDR3 is CASISLPGVPGEQFF. DNA for the CDR3: TGTGCCAGCATTTCACTACCGGGGGTCCCGGGGGAGCAGTTCTTC.

This clonotype was recorded at least ten times. The chain is built from TRBV5-1 and TRBJ1-4; 9 positions match TRBD1. This CDR3 is built from 14 residues. From germline, CDR1 is SGHRS and CDR2 YFSETQ. The junction had 4 bases not matched to a gene; V was cut back by 4 bases and J by 6 bases. CDR3: CASSPGQGHEKLFF. The CDR3 nucleotides are TGCGCCAGCAGCCCCGGACAGGGGCATGAAAAACTGTTTTTT. Using reference TRBV5-1 and TRBJ1-4 for the parts outside the CDR3, the full variable domain is KAGVTQTPRYLIKTRGQQVTLSCSPISGHRSVSWYQQTPGQGLQFLFEYFSETQRNKGNFPGRFSGRQFSNSRSEMNVSTLELGDSALYLCASSPGQGHEKLFFGSGTQLSVL.

This clonotype was seen at least ten times. This chain joins TRBV20-1 and TRBJ2-1, with TRBD2 identical over 10 bases. Trimming took 6 bases from V and 5 from J; bases not matched to a gene: 7. This CDR3 region has 14 residues. The germline V gene encodes CDR1 DFQATT and CDR2 SNEGSKA (reference sequence). Here the CDR3 DNA reads TGCAGTGCGTCACTAGCGGGGTTCCACAATGAGCAGTTCTTC. Translating it yields CSASLAGFHNEQFF.

This clonotype was seen ten or more times. The chain uses TRBV5-1 and TRBJ1-3; D not resolved. CDR3 length: 14 amino acids. Trimming left V 0 bases short and J 4 bases short, with 8 bases between. In germline, CDR1 is SGHRS, CDR2 YFSETQ. In DNA, the CDR3 is TGCGCCAGCAGCTTGGAGTCCGCGGGAAACACCATATATTTT. This encodes CASSLESAGNTIYF.

Many counts were recorded for this clonotype. The J gene is TRBJ2-3, the V gene TRBV18; unclear D gene. The CDR3 consists of 17 residues. Trimming stripped 4 bases from V and 0 bases from J, with 17 bases between. The germline V gene encodes CDR1 KGHSH and CDR2 LQKENI. The CDR3 DNA reads TGTGCCAGCTCACTGGGCAACGGACCCATGAGCACAGATACGCAGTATTTT. As protein: CASSLGNGPMSTDTQYF.

This clonotype occurred many times. The rearrangement joins TRBV18 to TRBJ2-7; 7 bases fit TRBD1. V shed 6 bases and J 1 base; nucleotides not matched to a gene: 3. This CDR3 has 13 amino acids. The germline gives CDR1 KGHSH, CDR2 LQKENI. CDR3 coding DNA: TGTGCCAGCTCTCGACAGGGTTCCTACGAGCAGTACTTC. It encodes CASSRQGSYEQYF.

At least ten counts were recorded for this clonotype. The J gene is TRBJ1-5, the V gene TRBV7-2; 7 bases are a match to TRBD1. J was trimmed by 5 bases and V by 1 base; bases with no gene match: 2. The CDR3 is 14 residues long. Germline CDR1 SGHTA, CDR2 FQGNSA. The DNA of the CDR3 is TGTGCCAGCAGCTTAGGGAGGGGGCATCAGCCCCAGCATTTT. This sequence encodes CASSLGRGHQPQHF. The full variable domain, with the rest looked up from reference TRBV7-2 and TRBJ1-5, is GAGVSQSPSNKVTEKGKDVELRCDPISGHTALYWYRQSLGQGLEFLIYFQGNSAPDKSGLPSDRFSAERTGGSVSTLTIQRTQQEDSAVYLCASSLGRGHQPQHFGDGTRLSIL.

The table lists this clonotype with many counts. J is TRBJ2-5 and V is TRBV13; 9 bases match TRBD2. J was trimmed by 1 base and V by 4 bases; bases with no gene match: 10. CDR1 is PRHDT and CDR2 is FYEKMQ in the germline V gene (reference sequence). The CDR3 runs to 17 residues. CDR3 sequence: CASSSYIAGVRQETQYF. The CDR3 nucleotides are TGTGCCAGCAGCTCGTATATAGCGGGGGTGCGCCAAGAGACCCAGTACTTC.

This clonotype was picked up a small number of times. The chain couples TRBV5-1 to TRBJ2-7; 9 nucleotides align to TRBD1. This CDR3 contains 16 residues. The V and J ends lost 0 bases and 5 bases, in that order; junction bases with no gene match: 9. Germline loops: CDR1 SGHRS, CDR2 YFSETQ. The CDR3 DNA is TGCGCCAGCAGCTTGGCCAGCGGGACAGGGTCGGACGAGCAGTACTTC. Translation gives CASSLASGTGSDEQYF. The full variable domain, completed using reference TRBV5-1 and TRBJ2-7, is KAGVTQTPRYLIKTRGQQVTLSCSPISGHRSVSWYQQTPGQGLQFLFEYFSETQRNKGNFPGRFSGRQFSNSRSEMNVSTLELGDSALYLCASSLASGTGSDEQYFGPGTRLTVT.

In its sample, this clonotype was seen many times. The chain employs TRBV7-2 and TRBJ2-7; perhaps TRBD1 as D (5 bases). V was cut by 6 bases and J by 4 bases, with 19 bases left in between. CDR1 is SGHTA, CDR2 FQGNSA, per germline. The CDR3 extends over 15 amino acids. In nucleotides, the CDR3 is TGTGCCAGCAGTCGTCTGGGGCAAAAAGTTTACGAGCAGTACTTC. It translates to CASSRLGQKVYEQYF.

This clonotype has ten or more counts. The chain employs TRBV4-3 and TRBJ2-2, with D hard to call. The CDR3 loop spans 16 amino acids. CDR1 and CDR2 (germline): LGHNA, YSLEER. V was cut by 4 bases and J by 0 bases, with 12 bases left in between. Here the CDR3 DNA reads TGCGCCAGCAGCCGGGGTCGTCAAGCGAACACCGGGGAGCTGTTTTTT. Translation gives CASSRGRQANTGELFF.

This clonotype was seen repeatedly, ten times or more. The V and J genes are TRBV27 and TRBJ2-7; possible D gene TRBD2, 6 bases. Between the trimmed V and J ends, which lost 7 bases and 0 bases, there was a span of 16 bases. Germline V gives CDR1 MNHEY, CDR2 SMNVEV (reference sequence). The CDR3 is 15 amino acids. The CDR3 protein is CASNNLLAPSYEQYF. CDR3 nucleotides: TGTGCCAGCAACAACTTGCTAGCGCCCTCCTACGAGCAGTACTTC.

This chain joins TRBV9 and TRBJ2-3; 8 positions match TRBD1. This CDR3 has 19 residues. Germline CDR1 SGDLS, CDR2 YYNGEE. V shed 0 bases, J shed 1 base, and the junction held 13 bases outside the gene matches. The CDR3, as DNA: TGTGCCAGCAGCGTAGACTCTCGGGACAGGCGACTTCGCACAGATACGCAGTATTTT. Amino acids: CASSVDSRDRRLRTDTQYF.

This chain uses TRBV5-6 with TRBJ2-3, with TRBD1 matching over 7 bases. The V gene's germline CDR1 is SGHDT and CDR2 YYEEEE. With V trimmed by 4 bases and J by 0 bases, 8 bases remained unmatched. The CDR3 is 16 amino acids. CDR3 DNA: TGTGCCAGCAGCCCCCTGGACAGGCGAAGCACAGATACGCAGTATTTT. It codes for CASSPLDRRSTDTQYF.

This clonotype was recorded at least ten times. This chain connects TRBV14 to TRBJ2-7; TRBD1 or TRBD2 may be the D gene (6 bases each). V was cut by 1 base and J by 1 base, with 17 bases left in between. CDR1 and CDR2 from the germline V gene are SGHDN and FVKESK. CDR3 length: 17 residues. CDR3 coding DNA: TGTGCCAGCAGCCAAGTCCCTAGGGGGGACTCTTCCTACGAGCAGTACTTC. Translated, it gives CASSQVPRGDSSYEQYF.

The sample holds many counts of this clonotype. The chain links TRBV6-1 to TRBJ1-6, with D uncertain. Germline V CDR1 and CDR2: MNHNS, SASEGT. The CDR3 loop spans 16 amino acids. V gave up 5 bases and J gave up 7 bases, with 18 bases separating them. DNA for the CDR3: TGTGCCAGCAGTCCCCGCGACCGGGCGGCCAATTCACCCCTCCACTTT. Translation: CASSPRDRAANSPLHF.